This T cell receptor (beta chain) was recovered during a study of shared clonotypes between healthy human individuals. The assay used deep level. Unsorted PBMC samples were amplified in replicate PCRs containing 300 ng DNA, roughly 33,000 T cell genomes. TCRdb's table, derived via immunoSEQ multiplex PCR, lists solely in-frame clones and lacks some. The top ten hold roughly 13% of the sample, which has about 470,000 clones, about 76% seen once. The V gene lost 4 bases and the J gene lost 2 bases, with 14 bases spanning the gap. This CDR3 is built from 15 residues. Germline lookup yields CDR1 SNHLY and CDR2 FYNNEI. Unsorted samples drew genomic DNA from 100 million or so PBMCs.

Material: PBMCs. J is TRBJ1-2 and V is TRBV2, with D hard to call. The origin of this receptor is a woman aged 40 to 55 in good health. Some clones in this sample may be carry-over from other donors' samples. In DNA, the CDR3 is TGTGCCAGCAGTGCCTCGAAGAATGGGAACTATGGCTACACCTTC. Its translation is CASSASKNGNYGYTF.